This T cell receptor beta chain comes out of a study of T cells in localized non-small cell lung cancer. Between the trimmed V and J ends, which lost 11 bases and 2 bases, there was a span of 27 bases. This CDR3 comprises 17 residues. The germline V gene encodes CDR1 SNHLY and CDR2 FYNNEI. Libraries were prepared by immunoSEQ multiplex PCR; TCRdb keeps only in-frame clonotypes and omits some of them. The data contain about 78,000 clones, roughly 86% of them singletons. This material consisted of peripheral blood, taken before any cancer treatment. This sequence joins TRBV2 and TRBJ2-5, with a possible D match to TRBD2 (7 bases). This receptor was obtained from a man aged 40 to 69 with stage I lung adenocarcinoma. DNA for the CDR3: TGTGCCCGCCACAACCCACAGGGTCCGGGGGGTCAAGAGACCCAGTACTTC. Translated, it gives CARHNPQGPGGQETQYF.